The TCR beta chain under discussion was sequenced for a study of T cell repertoires in cytomegalovirus infection. The overall study: In the study, CMV epitopes included recently identified HLA-C-restricted and well-studied HLA-B-restricted ones. It was the public TCR beta signatures that indicated both CMV infection and matching HLA type.

V lost 1 base to trimming and J lost 5 bases, with 8 bases between them. The CDR3 is 13 residues long. Germline V lookup: CDR1 LGHNA, CDR2 YNFKEQ. TCRdb re-called the reads through MiXCR, storing one row per CDR3 protein. The top ten clones hold about an eighth of a sample with around 770,000 distinct CDR3 sequences, 29% of them seen once. Study results and caveats: Dominating the ex vivo response were TCR beta clonotypes that were CMV-specific and HLA-C-restricted. The study identified carriers of CMV plus the relevant HLA from cumulative public TCR beta family frequency.

Turning to this clonotype: Its antigen is unknown.

This specimen consisted of cultured CD8+ T cells from PBMCs, obtained from culture after CMV antigen stimulation. The TCR was taken from a human donor in good health (CMV status not recorded). Some clones in this sample may be carry-over from other donors' samples. The gene calls are TRBV4-2 and TRBJ2-5, with D hard to call. CDR3: CASSQVLGETQYF. As DNA, the CDR3 is TGTGCCAGCAGCCAAGTCTTGGGGGAGACCCAGTACTTC.